This is a list of T cell receptor beta chains from one sample in a study of Ad26.COV2.S vaccination and SARS-CoV-2 variants. Clones were read by immunoSEQ multiplex PCR, and TCRdb kept only the in-frame ones, dropping some. The sample lists 300,000 to 400,000 clones, about 85% occurring once. Sequenced material: peripheral blood, taken in a trial of Ad26.COV2.S vaccine versus placebo. The receptors originated from a person aged 18-65 years who received the Ad26.COV2.S COVID-19 vaccine or a placebo. Each CDR3 is given with its conserved first and last residue. D genes are given only for firm matches. The size of a clone is reported for some rows only, either as once, few or many, or as a class for expanded clones.

size	D	J	V	DNA	CDR3
-	-	TRBJ1-2	TRBV20-1	TGCAGTGCGCCGACCCTTGGCTACACCTTC	CSAPTLGYTF
-	-	TRBJ2-7	TRBV15	TGTGCCACCAGCCTACGCCGAGGAGGAACCTACGAGCAGTACTTC	CATSLRRGGTYEQYF
-	TRBD1	TRBJ1-1	TRBV28	TGTGCCAGCAGGAAACCGGGACAGGGAGAACCTGAAGCTTTCTTT	CASRKPGQGEPEAFF
-	-	TRBJ1-5	TRBV6-5	TGTGCCAGCAGTTTGGACAGCTATCAGCCCCAGCATTTT	CASSLDSYQPQHF
-	-	TRBJ1-3	TRBV20-1	TGCAGTGCTAGTCCGGACGGAACCCCTGGAAACACCATATATTTT	CSASPDGTPGNTIYF
-	TRBD2	TRBJ2-7	TRBV29-1	TGCAGCGTTGGAGCCGGGGGGGCCATCAGCGAGCAGTACTTC	CSVGAGGAISEQYF
once	TRBD2	TRBJ2-1	TRBV5-1	TGCGCCAGCAGCTTGGCCGGAGGGAGGGCGCGGGATGAGCAGTTCTTC	CASSLAGGRARDEQFF
once	TRBD2	TRBJ2-3	TRBV19	TGTGCCAGCGGGACTAGCGGGAGGAGGGGCACAGATACGCAGTATTTT	CASGTSGRRGTDTQYF
-	-	TRBJ2-1	TRBV5-1	TGCGCCAGCAGCTTTGAAGACCCGGGAACGGATGAGCAGTTCTTC	CASSFEDPGTDEQFF
-	-	TRBJ1-4	TRBV9	TGTGCCAGCAGCGTAGTCGACAGTACTGAAAAACTGTTTTTT	CASSVVDSTEKLFF
-	-	TRBJ2-1	TRBV7-3	TGTGCCAGCAGCATCTCTCGGGATAATAATGAGCAGTTCTTC	CASSISRDNNEQFF
-	-	TRBJ1-1	TRBV4-2	TGTGCCAGCAGCTCACAACAGGGAGGACACGGCACTGAAGCTTTCTTT	CASSSQQGGHGTEAFF
-	-	TRBJ2-2	TRBV2	TGTGCCAGCAGTGTAGGAGCGGTGGACACCGGGGAGCTGTTTTTT	CASSVGAVDTGELFF
-	-	TRBJ2-1	TRBV18	TGTGCCAGCTCACCACAGACAGATGAGCAGTTCTTC	CASSPQTDEQFF
-	-	TRBJ2-1	TRBV7-8	TGTGCCAGCAGCCCACTTCTTAGCACAAGTGAGCAGTTCTTC	CASSPLLSTSEQFF
-	-	TRBJ2-2	TRBV7-3	TGTGCCAGCAGCTTAACGTGGGGCAGGGTGAACACCGGGGAGCTGTTTTTT	CASSLTWGRVNTGELFF
-	-	TRBJ1-2	TRBV7-3	TGTGCCAGCAGCTTGGGGGGGTATGGCTACACCTTC	CASSLGGYGYTF
-	TRBD2	TRBJ2-2	TRBV6-2/TRBV6-3	TGTGCCAGCAGTTATCCCGGGACTAGCGGAAACACCGGGGAGCTGTTTTTT	CASSYPGTSGNTGELFF
-	-	TRBJ2-6	TRBV30	TGTGCCTGGAGTGTACTAACAGCACCAATTTGGGCCAACGTCCTGACTTTC	CAWSVLTAPIWANVLTF
-	-	TRBJ2-7	TRBV7-9	TGTGCCAGCAGCTCCGGGCTCCAATACGAGCAGTACTTC	CASSSGLQYEQYF
-	TRBD1	TRBJ2-3	TRBV6-4	TGTGCCAGCAGTGTGGGACAGGACACAGATACGCAGTATTTT	CASSVGQDTDTQYF
-	-	TRBJ2-7	TRBV7-9	TGTGCCAGCCCCAGTCCGCAGTACTTC	CASPSPQYF
-	-	TRBJ2-7	TRBV19	TGTGCCAGTAGTTCAGGACAGTTCCTTACGAAGTACGAGCAGTACTTC	CASSSGQFLTKYEQYF
-	-	TRBJ1-4	TRBV7-2	TGTGCCAGCAGCCCGGACCGCCTCAATGAAAAACTGTTTTTT	CASSPDRLNEKLFF